Listed below are T cell receptor beta chains from one sample, sequenced in a study of cytomegalovirus exposure and HLA in healthy donors. Method: immunoSEQ multiplex PCR; TCRdb's copy keeps in-frame clones and lacks some. The profile shows some 160,000 clones, around 77% of them singletons. Sequencing was performed on PBMCs. All receptors derive from a man in his fifties or sixties in good health and CMV-seropositive. The CDR3 runs from the conserved cysteine through the conserved F or W. Each record gives: D gene, clone size, J gene, V gene, CDR3 length, CDR3 DNA, CDR3 protein. The D gene is left open where the match is weak. The listing skips clone size in some rows; elsewhere it reads once, few, many or a size class.

d_gene: .
abundance: .
j_gene: TRBJ1-2
v_gene: TRBV4-2
len: 13
CDR3nt: TGTGCCAGCAGCCAAGACTTAGGCAGGGGCTACACCTTC
CDR3aa: CASSQDLGRGYTF

d_gene: .
abundance: .
j_gene: TRBJ1-3
v_gene: TRBV9
len: 16
CDR3nt: TGTGCCAGCAGCTCCGGGACTCCTGATACTTCAAAAGACGACGGTTTT
CDR3aa: CASSSGTPDTSKDDGF

d_gene: TRBD2
abundance: .
j_gene: TRBJ2-7
v_gene: TRBV2
len: 13
CDR3nt: TGTGCCAGCAGGCGGGGGGGCCTAGACGAGCAGTACTTC
CDR3aa: CASRRGGLDEQYF

d_gene: .
abundance: .
j_gene: TRBJ2-5
v_gene: TRBV6-5
len: 14
CDR3nt: TGTGCCAGCAGTAGCATTTGGAGTATGGAGACCCAGTACTTC
CDR3aa: CASSSIWSMETQYF

d_gene: .
abundance: .
j_gene: TRBJ2-2
v_gene: TRBV29-1
len: 14
CDR3nt: TGCAGCGTCGCCCGGACAGAGAACACCGGGGAGCTGTTTTTT
CDR3aa: CSVARTENTGELFF

d_gene: TRBD2
abundance: .
j_gene: TRBJ2-1
v_gene: TRBV4-1
len: 16
CDR3nt: TGCGCCAGCAGCCAAATTCAAGTGAGGACTAGTCATGAGCAGTTCTTC
CDR3aa: CASSQIQVRTSHEQFF

d_gene: TRBD2
abundance: .
j_gene: TRBJ2-7
v_gene: TRBV5-1
len: 14
CDR3nt: TGCGCCAGCAGTCCAGCGGGGGGGGTCTACGAGCAGTACTTC
CDR3aa: CASSPAGGVYEQYF

d_gene: TRBD1
abundance: .
j_gene: TRBJ2-7
v_gene: TRBV5-4
len: 15
CDR3nt: TGTGCCAGCACCCCGGGACAGGGGGCCGACTACGAGCAGTACTTC
CDR3aa: CASTPGQGADYEQYF

d_gene: TRBD2
abundance: once
j_gene: TRBJ2-1
v_gene: TRBV28
len: 11
CDR3nt: TGTGCCAGCCAACTAGCGGCTGAGCAGTTCTTC
CDR3aa: CASQLAAEQFF

d_gene: .
abundance: once
j_gene: TRBJ1-2
v_gene: TRBV5-1
len: 15
CDR3nt: TGCGCCAGCAGCTCAAGTCCGACAGTAAACTATGGCTACACCTTC
CDR3aa: CASSSSPTVNYGYTF

d_gene: .
abundance: .
j_gene: TRBJ2-5
v_gene: TRBV19
len: 14
CDR3nt: TGTGCCAGTAGTATTGGGCCTGGCCCAGAGACCCAGTACTTC
CDR3aa: CASSIGPGPETQYF

d_gene: .
abundance: .
j_gene: TRBJ2-2
v_gene: TRBV4-2
len: 15
CDR3nt: TGTGCCAGCAGCCAATGGCAGGGAAACACCGGGGAGCTGTTTTTT
CDR3aa: CASSQWQGNTGELFF

d_gene: .
abundance: .
j_gene: TRBJ2-3
v_gene: TRBV5-1
len: 14
CDR3nt: TGCGCCAGCAGCATACCCCAGGGGTCAGATACGCAGTATTTT
CDR3aa: CASSIPQGSDTQYF

d_gene: .
abundance: once
j_gene: TRBJ2-7
v_gene: TRBV7-9
len: 14
CDR3nt: TGTGCCAGCATCGACAGTTCGCGAACCTACGAGCAGTACTTC
CDR3aa: CASIDSSRTYEQYF

d_gene: TRBD2
abundance: .
j_gene: TRBJ2-7
v_gene: TRBV7-2
len: 15
CDR3nt: TGTGCCAGCAGCTCCCCCCCAGCGGGGGGGCACGAGCAGTACTTC
CDR3aa: CASSSPPAGGHEQYF

d_gene: TRBD2
abundance: few
j_gene: TRBJ2-5
v_gene: TRBV4-2
len: 17
CDR3nt: TGTGCCAGCAGCCAAGAGGCGACTAGCGGGGGAAAAGAGACCCAGTACTTC
CDR3aa: CASSQEATSGGKETQYF

d_gene: TRBD2
abundance: .
j_gene: TRBJ2-7
v_gene: TRBV6-5
len: 16
CDR3nt: TGTGCCAGCAGTTACTCGGGCGGGGGTTCCGGGGGGGAGCAGTACTTC
CDR3aa: CASSYSGGGSGGEQYF

d_gene: TRBD1
abundance: .
j_gene: TRBJ1-2
v_gene: TRBV6-1
len: 14
CDR3nt: TGTGCCAGCAGTGTAGGGACAGGGAGGGATGGCTACACCTTC
CDR3aa: CASSVGTGRDGYTF

d_gene: .
abundance: .
j_gene: TRBJ1-2
v_gene: TRBV6-5
len: 14
CDR3nt: TGTGCCAGCAGTTCCTCCCCAACTAACTATGGCTACACCTTC
CDR3aa: CASSSSPTNYGYTF

d_gene: .
abundance: .
j_gene: TRBJ1-1
v_gene: TRBV7-9
len: 15
CDR3nt: TGTGCCAGCAGCTTAGCCGGAGGGACGGGGACTGAAGCTTTCTTT
CDR3aa: CASSLAGGTGTEAFF

d_gene: TRBD1
abundance: .
j_gene: TRBJ2-7
v_gene: TRBV6-5
len: 15
CDR3nt: TGTGCCAGCACCCCACCGGGACAGGGAACCTACGAGCAGTACTTC
CDR3aa: CASTPPGQGTYEQYF

d_gene: TRBD2
abundance: few
j_gene: TRBJ2-2
v_gene: TRBV29-1
len: 14
CDR3nt: TGCAGCGTGGGGCCGGGACTACAGACCGGGGAGCTGTTTTTT
CDR3aa: CSVGPGLQTGELFF

d_gene: TRBD1
abundance: few
j_gene: TRBJ2-3
v_gene: TRBV10-3
len: 15
CDR3nt: TGTGCCATCAGTGATAAGACAGGGGCCACAGATACGCAGTATTTT
CDR3aa: CAISDKTGATDTQYF

d_gene: TRBD1
abundance: .
j_gene: TRBJ2-2
v_gene: TRBV12-5
len: 16
CDR3nt: TGTGCTAGTGGTTTGTTTACAAGACAGGGGGCCGGGGAGCTGTTTTTT
CDR3aa: CASGLFTRQGAGELFF

d_gene: TRBD2
abundance: .
j_gene: TRBJ2-3
v_gene: TRBV7-2
len: 14
CDR3nt: TGTGCCAGCAGCCCGCGGGGGAGCCCAGATACGCAGTATTTT
CDR3aa: CASSPRGSPDTQYF

d_gene: TRBD2
abundance: .
j_gene: TRBJ2-3
v_gene: TRBV6-4
len: 15
CDR3nt: TGTGCCAGCAGTCGTAGCGGGGGGGCCACAGATACGCAGTATTTT
CDR3aa: CASSRSGGATDTQYF

d_gene: TRBD1
abundance: .
j_gene: TRBJ1-1
v_gene: TRBV10-1
len: 15
CDR3nt: TGCGCCAGCAGAGGGGTAGGACAGGGGGGAACTGAAGCTTTCTTT
CDR3aa: CASRGVGQGGTEAFF

d_gene: TRBD1
abundance: .
j_gene: TRBJ1-5
v_gene: TRBV28
len: 15
CDR3nt: TGTGCCAGCAGCGGCGGGACAGGGGGAAGGCAGCCCCAGCATTTT
CDR3aa: CASSGGTGGRQPQHF

d_gene: .
abundance: .
j_gene: TRBJ1-2
v_gene: TRBV25-1
len: 14
CDR3nt: TGTGCCAGCAGTGCCTTAGGGACGGGGGATGGCTACACCTTC
CDR3aa: CASSALGTGDGYTF

d_gene: .
abundance: few
j_gene: TRBJ1-2
v_gene: TRBV7-9
len: 11
CDR3nt: TGTGCCAGCAGCACCGACTCGGACTACACCTTC
CDR3aa: CASSTDSDYTF

d_gene: .
abundance: .
j_gene: TRBJ1-1
v_gene: TRBV27
len: 13
CDR3nt: TGTGCCAGCACCGCCGCCCGCTTTGCGGAGGCTTTCTTT
CDR3aa: CASTAARFAEAFF

d_gene: .
abundance: .
j_gene: TRBJ2-2
v_gene: TRBV7-2
len: 14
CDR3nt: TGTGCCAGCAGCCCCGCTCAGGGGTCCGGGGAGCTGTTTTTT
CDR3aa: CASSPAQGSGELFF

d_gene: TRBD1
abundance: .
j_gene: TRBJ1-2
v_gene: TRBV4-3
len: 16
CDR3nt: TGCGCCAGCAGCCAAGATTCGGCAGGGGGCCCTCGTGGCTACACCTTC
CDR3aa: CASSQDSAGGPRGYTF

d_gene: .
abundance: few
j_gene: TRBJ1-5
v_gene: TRBV7-8
len: 14
CDR3nt: TGTGCCAGCAGCTTCCCAGGGATGGGGCAGCCCCAGCATTTT
CDR3aa: CASSFPGMGQPQHF

d_gene: .
abundance: .
j_gene: TRBJ1-5
v_gene: TRBV4-3
len: 14
CDR3nt: TGCGCCAGCAGCCAAGTGGTAGCTGATCAGCCCCAGCATTTT
CDR3aa: CASSQVVADQPQHF

d_gene: .
abundance: once
j_gene: TRBJ2-7
v_gene: TRBV6-5
len: 13
CDR3nt: TGTGCCAGCAGTTACTCCCGGGACTACGAGCAGTACTTC
CDR3aa: CASSYSRDYEQYF

d_gene: .
abundance: few
j_gene: TRBJ1-6
v_gene: TRBV7-2
len: 17
CDR3nt: TGTGCCAGCAGCTTAGTAGGTTCAGTCGGGTCTAATTCACCCCTCCACTTT
CDR3aa: CASSLVGSVGSNSPLHF

d_gene: TRBD2
abundance: few
j_gene: TRBJ2-3
v_gene: TRBV2
len: 17
CDR3nt: TGTGCCAGCAGTGCGAGCGGGGGGGGTTTAAGCACAGATACGCAGTATTTT
CDR3aa: CASSASGGGLSTDTQYF

d_gene: TRBD1
abundance: .
j_gene: TRBJ2-2
v_gene: TRBV9
len: 17
CDR3nt: TGTGCCAGCAGCCCCAGGAGCGGGACAGGGAGCACCGGGGAGCTGTTTTTT
CDR3aa: CASSPRSGTGSTGELFF

d_gene: .
abundance: .
j_gene: TRBJ1-1
v_gene: TRBV7-9
len: 14
CDR3nt: TGTGCCAGCAGCCTGGGGACGGAGGGTACTGAAGCTTTCTTT
CDR3aa: CASSLGTEGTEAFF

d_gene: TRBD1
abundance: .
j_gene: TRBJ2-3
v_gene: TRBV10-3
len: 15
CDR3nt: TGTGCCATCAGGGCCGGACAGGGTGGTGCAGATACGCAGTATTTT
CDR3aa: CAIRAGQGGADTQYF

d_gene: .
abundance: .
j_gene: TRBJ1-5
v_gene: TRBV5-8
len: 15
CDR3nt: TGTGCCAGCAGCTTGGATGGGCTAAGCAATCAGCCCCAGCATTTT
CDR3aa: CASSLDGLSNQPQHF

d_gene: TRBD1
abundance: .
j_gene: TRBJ1-2
v_gene: TRBV30
len: 14
CDR3nt: TGTGCCTGGGACCGGACAGGGTATCTCTATGGCTACACCTTC
CDR3aa: CAWDRTGYLYGYTF

d_gene: .
abundance: .
j_gene: TRBJ1-1
v_gene: TRBV5-4
len: 17
CDR3nt: TGTGCCAGCAGCCCGAACAGGGTAATGGCTGCCAACACTGAAGCTTTCTTT
CDR3aa: CASSPNRVMAANTEAFF

d_gene: .
abundance: .
j_gene: TRBJ2-3
v_gene: TRBV6-5
len: 16
CDR3nt: TGTGCCAGCAGTTACCCGGCGGGGGCCCCCACAGATACGCAGTATTTT
CDR3aa: CASSYPAGAPTDTQYF

d_gene: TRBD1
abundance: .
j_gene: TRBJ1-2
v_gene: TRBV12-5
len: 13
CDR3nt: TGTGCTAGTGGTATGGGACAGGCCGCTGGCTACACCTTC
CDR3aa: CASGMGQAAGYTF

d_gene: TRBD1
abundance: .
j_gene: TRBJ1-2
v_gene: TRBV18
len: 17
CDR3nt: TGTGCCAGCTCAGCCCCAGGGGGCTCTTCTTCCAACTATGGCTACACCTTC
CDR3aa: CASSAPGGSSSNYGYTF

d_gene: .
abundance: .
j_gene: TRBJ2-7
v_gene: TRBV6-5
len: 13
CDR3nt: TGTGCCAGCAGTTTGATGGGGGGAAGCGAGCAGTACTTC
CDR3aa: CASSLMGGSEQYF

d_gene: .
abundance: .
j_gene: TRBJ2-1
v_gene: TRBV18
len: 12
CDR3nt: TGTGCCAGCTCACCAGCAGACAATGAGCAGTTCTTC
CDR3aa: CASSPADNEQFF

d_gene: .
abundance: .
j_gene: TRBJ2-3
v_gene: TRBV7-3
len: 16
CDR3nt: TGTGCCAGCAGCTTAATCCCCGCAGGGTTCACAGATACGCAGTATTTT
CDR3aa: CASSLIPAGFTDTQYF

d_gene: TRBD1
abundance: .
j_gene: TRBJ2-1
v_gene: TRBV5-4
len: 17
CDR3nt: TGTGCCAGCAGCTTGGGATTGACAGGGAGCTCCTACAATGAGCAGTTCTTC
CDR3aa: CASSLGLTGSSYNEQFF

d_gene: TRBD1
abundance: .
j_gene: TRBJ1-2
v_gene: TRBV5-1
len: 15
CDR3nt: TGCGCCAGCAGCCTAAGACAGGGGAGGAACTATGGCTACACCTTC
CDR3aa: CASSLRQGRNYGYTF

d_gene: TRBD1
abundance: .
j_gene: TRBJ2-5
v_gene: TRBV5-1
len: 15
CDR3nt: TGCGCCAGCAGACAGGGGGAACCATCCAGGGAGACCCAGTACTTC
CDR3aa: CASRQGEPSRETQYF

d_gene: TRBD1
abundance: .
j_gene: TRBJ2-1
v_gene: TRBV30
len: 13
CDR3nt: TGTGCCTGGGGACAGGGGTCCTACAATGAGCAGTTCTTC
CDR3aa: CAWGQGSYNEQFF

d_gene: TRBD2
abundance: .
j_gene: TRBJ2-1
v_gene: TRBV6-6
len: 15
CDR3nt: TGTGCCAGCAGTGCAGGACTAGCGGGGGACAATGAGCAGTTCTTC
CDR3aa: CASSAGLAGDNEQFF

d_gene: TRBD2
abundance: .
j_gene: TRBJ2-1
v_gene: TRBV9
len: 16
CDR3nt: TGTGCCAGCAGCGTAGAAGCTAGCGGGGGTGGCAATGAGCAGTTCTTC
CDR3aa: CASSVEASGGGNEQFF

d_gene: .
abundance: .
j_gene: TRBJ1-2
v_gene: TRBV7-2
len: 13
CDR3nt: TGTGCCAGCAGCTCCCAGGGAAACTATGGCTACACCTTC
CDR3aa: CASSSQGNYGYTF

d_gene: .
abundance: .
j_gene: TRBJ1-2
v_gene: TRBV28
len: 12
CDR3nt: TGTGCCAGCAGACGACAAGCCTATGGCTACACCTTC
CDR3aa: CASRRQAYGYTF